This T cell receptor (beta chain) comes out of a study of T cell responses to AZD1222 COVID-19 vaccine. The study, taken as a whole, reports: None of the repertoires were sampled until the peak T cell response had passed. Targeting of unmutated variant regions was reportedly seen in nearly half of spike-specific TCRs. Compared with day 0, the breadth and depth of the Spike-specific TCR repertoire rose significantly after two doses of AZD1222.

Second-dose intervals near 4 or 12 weeks were combined. Points on this clone: Its antigen is not known.

Repertoires were generated with immunoSEQ multiplex PCR, while TCRdb's copy carries only in-frame clones and drops some. Of approximately 150,000 clones listed, roughly nine tenths are singletons. V dropped 4 bases and J dropped 5; count of bases not matched to a gene: 4. There are 14 residues in the CDR3. Here the sequenced sample was peripheral blood, taken 28 days after the second AZD1222 dose. This sequence joins TRBV5-3 and TRBJ1-4; 8 bases agree with TRBD1. TRBV5-3 is filed as an ORF, its function uncertain. The clonotype comes from an adult who received the AZD1222 COVID-19 vaccine. The CDR3 spells CARSIGQGNEKLFF. The CDR3 nucleotides are TGTGCCAGAAGCATAGGACAGGGAAATGAAAAACTGTTTTTT.